One sample yielded the 24 T cell receptor beta chains listed below, sequenced in a study of T cells in Graves' hyperthyroidism and ophthalmopathy. TCR beta CDR3 sequences were amplified from RNA transcripts. Initially, a first-round RT-PCR of the TCR CDR3 employed the HTBI primer set. TCRdb recomputed calls from the multiplex PCR reads with MiXCR, one row per CDR3 protein. The sample carries around 690,000 distinct CDR3 sequences, roughly 17% recorded once. The sequenced sample was blood. These receptors all come from a man aged 45 to 65 with Graves' hyperthyroidism.

This rearrangement joins TRBV5-4 to TRBJ2-1; 7 bases are a match to TRBD1. Germline V gives CDR1 SGHNT, CDR2 YYREEE (reference sequence). This CDR3 region has 15 residues. Unmatched junction bases numbered 10, after V lost 2 bases and J lost 8 bases. The chain's CDR3 is CASSFDREVWDEQFF. The CDR3 bases are TGTGCCAGCAGCTTCGACAGGGAAGTATGGGATGAGCAGTTCTTC.

The chain couples TRBV7-2 to TRBJ1-2, with 12 bases aligning to TRBD1. This CDR3 is built from 14 residues. Trimming cost V 3 bases and J 7 bases; bases outside gene matches: 3. CDR1 is SGHTA, CDR2 FQGNSA, per germline. In DNA form, the CDR3 reads TGTGCCAGCAGCTTGGGACAGGGGGCGCTTGGCTACACCTTC. Translation gives CASSLGQGALGYTF.

With regard to this clonotype: A read error may produce the germline difference seen at one junction end. This rearrangement joins TRBV2 to TRBJ1-5; D gene uncertain. The CDR3 has 13 residues. Germline V lookup: CDR1 SNHLY, CDR2 FYNNEI. CDR3 in amino acids: CAGSERGNQPQHF. The CDR3 DNA is TGTGCCGGCAGTGAAAGAGGCAATCAGCCCCAGCATTTT.

The chain links TRBV29-1 to TRBJ1-3, with 7 positions matching TRBD1. Germline CDR1 is SQVTM and CDR2 is ANQGSEA. The length of the CDR3 is 12 residues. In nucleotides, the CDR3 is TGCGGCGCGAACAGGGGTGGAAACACCATATATTTT. Protein: CGANRGGNTIYF.

The table lists this clonotype with a count of one. The rearrangement links TRBV5-1 to TRBJ2-3, with unresolved D. The germline V and J ends were trimmed by 5 bases and 1 base, with 23 bases remaining between them. The CDR3 covers 18 residues. In germline, CDR1 is SGHRS, CDR2 YFSETQ. The CDR3 sequence: CASSKFVVWVDGTDTQYF. The CDR3 DNA follows: TGCGCCAGCAGTAAATTCGTTGTGTGGGTTGACGGCACAGATACGCAGTATTTT.

The V and J genes are TRBV20-1 and TRBJ2-3, with D uncertain. The CDR3 has 13 residues. V dropped 2 bases and J dropped 5 bases, with 11 bases sitting between them. The germline CDR1 and CDR2 sequences are DFQATT and SNEGSKA (reference sequence). CDR3 in DNA: TGCAGTGCTAGACTGGTAGCCGGAGATACGCAGTATTTT. It yields the protein CSARLVAGDTQYF.

The V call is TRBV28, the J call TRBJ1-3, with 7 bases aligning to TRBD1. Trimming cost V 10 bases and J 7 bases; bases outside gene matches: 13. The CDR3 extends over 14 amino acids. Looked up from germline, CDR1 is MDHEN and CDR2 is SYDVKM. CDR3 residues: CATRDSRDWNTIYF. The CDR3 DNA sequence: TGTGCCACCCGGGACAGTAGGGATTGGAACACCATATATTTT.

The sample holds many counts of this clonotype. This rearrangement joins TRBV2 to TRBJ2-5; 8 nucleotides agree with TRBD2. The CDR3 runs to 17 residues. V lost 6 bases to trimming and J lost 4 bases; unmatched junction nucleotides: 16. The germline CDR1 and CDR2 sequences are SNHLY and FYNNEI. For the CDR3, the DNA is TGTGCCAGCAGAGGGGGTCCCGGGACTAGGATGGCAGAGACCCAGTACTTC. Its translation is CASRGGPGTRMAETQYF.

This clonotype was counted only a few times. CDR3 DNA: TGCAGCGTTGAAGAGGGGACCCTCTCCTACGAGCAGTACTTC. It translates to CSVEEGTLSYEQYF. The chain joins TRBV29-1 to TRBJ2-7; D is perhaps TRBD1 or TRBD2 (5 bases each). V lost 0 bases and J lost 0, with 9 bases in between. The CDR3 is 14 amino acids. Germline loops: CDR1 SQVTM, CDR2 ANQGSEA.

The chain carries TRBV19 and TRBJ2-6, with D perhaps TRBD1 (5 bases). The germline V gene encodes CDR1 LNHDA and CDR2 SQIVND (reference sequence). There are 20 residues in the CDR3. V shed 1 base and J shed 0 bases, with 19 bases lying between them. Here the CDR3 DNA reads TGTGCCAGTAGTATAGCCCTAAGGGGCCAGGCATTCTCTGGGGCCAACGTCCTGACTTTC. Its translation: CASSIALRGQAFSGANVLTF.

This clonotype has a handful of counts. J is TRBJ2-7 and V is TRBV7-2, with unresolved D. The CDR3 runs 14 residues. The germline CDR1 and CDR2 sequences are SGHTA and FQGNSA. Trimming stripped 5 bases from V and 3 bases from J, with 14 bases between. CDR3 nucleotide sequence: TGTGCCAGCAGCCACTCTCAGGCCAACTACGAGCAGTACTTC. Its protein is CASSHSQANYEQYF.

The chain is built from TRBV20-1 and TRBJ1-1; D unclear. Germline-derived CDR1 and CDR2 are DFQATT and SNEGSKA (reference sequence). V lost 6 bases and J 7 bases, leaving 12 bases between the germline ends. The CDR3 is 11 amino acids. The CDR3 DNA follows: TGCAGTGCGAACGACCGGATTGAAGCTTTCTTT. Protein: CSANDRIEAFF.

This clonotype was recorded many times. This rearrangement joins TRBV6-2 or TRBV6-3 to TRBJ2-7; TRBD2 matches 12 bases. Germline-derived CDR1 and CDR2 are MNHEY and SVGEGT. The CDR3 length is 17 residues. Trimming cost V 6 bases and J 7 bases; bases outside gene matches: 16. The CDR3 is CASSRRLAGEHIGEQYF. In DNA form, the CDR3 reads TGTGCCAGCAGCCGCCGACTAGCGGGAGAGCATATAGGGGAGCAGTACTTC.

This chain links TRBV6-1 with TRBJ2-1; 12 nucleotides line up with TRBD2. This CDR3 region has 16 residues. J was trimmed by 5 bases and V by 8 bases; bases with no gene match: 10. Germline V lookup: CDR1 MNHNS, CDR2 SASEGT. The CDR3 coding sequence is TGTGCCAGCCTAGATCCCCTAGCGGGAGGGGACAATGAGCAGTTCTTC. It yields the protein CASLDPLAGGDNEQFF.

In this sample, this clonotype turned up many times. This chain connects TRBV7-2 to TRBJ2-1; 10 bases align to TRBD2. This CDR3 is built from 16 residues. Trimming at V came to 1 base and at J to 8 bases, leaving 8 bases not matched to a gene. The germline CDR1 and CDR2 sequences are SGHTA and FQGNSA. CDR3 region: CASSLVWLAGEYEQFF. CDR3 nucleotides: TGTGCCAGCAGCTTAGTATGGCTAGCGGGAGAATATGAGCAGTTCTTC. The whole variable domain, remainder taken from reference TRBV7-2 and TRBJ2-1, is GAGVSQSPSNKVTEKGKDVELRCDPISGHTALYWYRQSLGQGLEFLIYFQGNSAPDKSGLPSDRFSAERTGGSVSTLTIQRTQQEDSAVYLCASSLVWLAGEYEQFFGPGTRLTVL.

This clonotype was seen many times. V and J are TRBV14 and TRBJ2-3; perhaps TRBD2 as D (5 bases). Germline CDR1 reads SGHDN; CDR2 reads FVKESK. The V and J ends lost 2 bases and 2 bases respectively, with 11 bases between them. This CDR3 comprises 15 residues. CDR3 nucleotide sequence: TGTGCCAGCAGCCAATTTCCGGGAAACACAGATACGCAGTATTTT. This translates into CASSQFPGNTDTQYF.

At least ten counts were recorded for this clonotype. Here the CDR3 reads CASSDRRAGEPQHF. DNA of the CDR3: TGTGCCAGCAGTGACAGGAGGGCCGGGGAGCCCCAGCATTTT. This chain joins TRBV6-1 and TRBJ1-5; D unresolved. V lost 3 bases and J lost 8, with 14 bases in between. The CDR3 has 14 residues. CDR1 and CDR2 (germline): MNHNS, SASEGT.

The V and J genes are TRBV5-1 and TRBJ2-7; 9 bases agree with TRBD2. CDR1 and CDR2 from the germline V gene are SGHRS and YFSETQ. The CDR3 consists of 15 residues. V was clipped by 3 bases and J by 3 bases; unmatched bases: 7. CDR3 bases: TGCGCCAGCAGCTCAAGTATACTAGCGGGCTACGAGCAGTACTTC. It yields the protein CASSSSILAGYEQYF.

This clonotype was seen ten or more times. The gene calls are TRBV11-2 and TRBJ2-1; 7 bases align to TRBD2. The CDR3 runs 16 residues. Trimming took 4 bases from V and 4 from J; bases not matched to a gene: 10. The germline gives CDR1 SGHAT, CDR2 FQNNGV. The CDR3 spells CASSSLAGRTYNEQFF. The DNA for the CDR3 is TGTGCCAGCAGCTCGTTAGCGGGTAGAACTTACAATGAGCAGTTCTTC.

The sample holds a few counts of this clonotype. The chain couples TRBV19 to TRBJ2-7; 9 nucleotides agree with TRBD2. V trimming: 1 base; J trimming: 7 bases; junction bases outside the gene matches: 8. This CDR3 has 15 amino acids. Per the germline V gene, CDR1 is LNHDA and CDR2 is SQIVND (reference sequence). The CDR3 nucleotides are TGTGCCAGTAGTATAGTCGCGGGAGGGCCTCGGGAGCAGTACTTC. Encoded protein: CASSIVAGGPREQYF.

Only a few counts were recorded for this clonotype. V usage is TRBV9 and J usage is TRBJ2-3; D tentatively fits TRBD1 or TRBD2 (5 bases each). CDR3 size: 15 residues. Germline V lookup: CDR1 SGDLS, CDR2 YYNGEE. Trimming cost V 6 bases and J 2 bases, with 16 bases left between them. As DNA, the CDR3 is TGTGCCAGCACCAAATCGGGGCTGTACACAGATACGCAGTATTTT. Its translation: CASTKSGLYTDTQYF. The entire variable domain, with the rest obtained from reference TRBV9 and TRBJ2-3, is as follows: DSGVTQTPKHLITATGQRVTLRCSPRSGDLSVYWYQQSLDQGLQFLIQYYNGEERAKGNILERFSAQQFPDLHSELNLSSLELGDSALYFCASTKSGLYTDTQYFGPGTRLTVL.

This clonotype was found many times. The V call is TRBV3-1, the J call TRBJ1-5; the D is unclear. CDR3 size: 13 residues. Deletions cut 5 bases from V and 2 bases from J, with 7 bases between. Germline values: CDR1 LGHDT, CDR2 YNNKEL (reference sequence). The CDR3 nucleotides are TGTGCCAGCAGCGCGACCGGCAATCAGCCCCAGCATTTT. Its translation: CASSATGNQPQHF.

The chain carries TRBV5-1 and TRBJ1-1; the D gene is possibly TRBD1 (5 bases). The CDR3 has 15 amino acids. Per germline, CDR1 SGHRS and CDR2 YFSETQ. Trimming cost V 4 bases and J 2 bases, with 15 bases left between them. The CDR3 here is CASSVSGTGNTEAFF. DNA for the CDR3: TGCGCCAGCAGCGTATCCGGGACGGGTAACACTGAAGCTTTCTTT. The whole variable domain, remainder taken from reference TRBV5-1 and TRBJ1-1, is KAGVTQTPRYLIKTRGQQVTLSCSPISGHRSVSWYQQTPGQGLQFLFEYFSETQRNKGNFPGRFSGRQFSNSRSEMNVSTLELGDSALYLCASSVSGTGNTEAFFGQGTRLTVV.

Details on this clonotype: A read error may be the cause here, since a much bigger clone is one base away. The missing conserved phenylalanine or tryptophan at the end of this CDR3 makes a read error likely. This chain links TRBV24-1 with TRBJ2-2, with 8 bases fitting TRBD2. This CDR3 comprises 17 residues. Germline V gives CDR1 KGHDR, CDR2 SFDVKD. V lost 1 base and J lost 3; bases outside the gene matches: 6. The CDR3 region has the DNA TGTGCCACCAGTGATTTAGAAGCGGGGGCTCACACCGGGGAGCTGTTTTCT. The encoded protein is CATSDLEAGAHTGELFS.